This T cell receptor (beta chain) was identified in a study of cytotoxic CD8 clonotypes in ibrutinib-treated CLL. For the study at large: There were 10 to 11 relapsed/refractory patients and roughly 15 treatment-naive patients, and roughly 18 were IGHV unmutated.

Libraries were prepared by immunoSEQ multiplex PCR; TCRdb keeps only in-frame clonotypes and omits some of them. The sample records about 160,000 clones, 84% being singletons. The V end was cut by 5 bases, the J end by 6 bases, with 8 bases between. This CDR3 comprises 11 residues. Germline V CDR1 and CDR2: GTSNPN, SVGIG (reference sequence). This clone has just one count. This receptor was taken from a human donor with chronic lymphocytic leukemia. V usage is TRBV30 and J usage is TRBJ2-4; D is unclear. The sequences come from PBMCs, collected after 24 months of ibrutinib treatment. The CDR3 spells CAWGQLNIQYF. In DNA, the CDR3 is TGTGCCTGGGGGCAGCTAAACATTCAGTACTTC.